The 5 T cell receptor beta chains listed next were all sequenced from one sample in a study of T cells after yellow fever vaccination. TCRdb reanalysed the 5' RACE reads using MiXCR and keeps one entry per CDR3 protein. The repertoire holds some 560,000 distinct CDR3 sequences, with roughly 17% as singletons. Sample: PBMCs, taken about 5 days after the first yellow fever vaccination. These receptors were collected from a man in his late teens or twenties who received the YFV17D yellow fever vaccine.

The chain uses TRBV14 and TRBJ2-3; 10 bases are a match to TRBD2. Germline-derived CDR1 and CDR2 are SGHDN and FVKESK. This CDR3 has 18 amino acids. Losses at the gene ends were 2 bases for V and 1 base for J; bases not matched to a gene: 9. DNA for the CDR3: TGTGCCAGCAGCCAATTCACGTCAGCGGGGGGGCGCACAGATACGCAGTATTTT. Its protein product is CASSQFTSAGGRTDTQYF.

This clonotype was seen more than once but under ten times. The CDR3 nucleotides read TGTGCCAGCAGAGCCGGGACAACGAATAATTCACCCCTCCACTTT. This codes for CASRAGTTNNSPLHF. This chain uses TRBV2 with TRBJ1-6, with D possibly being TRBD1 (6 bases). V lost 6 bases to trimming and J lost 5 bases, with 14 bases between them. CDR3 length: 15 amino acids. The germline V gene has CDR1 SNHLY and CDR2 FYNNEI.

This clonotype was picked up many times. V gene TRBV12-3 or TRBV12-4 combines with J gene TRBJ1-5, with TRBD1 matching over 11 bases. V lost 6 bases and J lost 3; bases outside the gene matches: 10. The CDR3 runs to 17 residues. The CDR3 is CASSTDRGLPNNQPQHF. The DNA of the CDR3 is TGTGCCAGCAGCACGGACAGGGGGCTTCCCAACAATCAGCCCCAGCATTTT.

This clonotype has only a few counts. The V call is TRBV7-9, the J call TRBJ2-5; D is uncertain. CDR3 size: 14 residues. The V end was cut by 5 bases, the J end by 0 bases, with 10 bases between. From germline, CDR1 is SEHNR and CDR2 FQNEAQ (reference sequence). CDR3 sequence reads: CASSDRGNQETQYF. In DNA form, the CDR3 reads TGTGCCAGCAGCGACCGTGGAAACCAAGAGACCCAGTACTTC.

This chain joins TRBV5-1 and TRBJ1-1; 11 bases map to TRBD1. Per the germline V gene, CDR1 is SGHRS and CDR2 is YFSETQ. The CDR3 is made up of 14 amino acids. Trimming at V came to 3 bases and at J to 11 bases, leaving 9 bases not matched to a gene. The CDR3 DNA sequence: TGCGCCAGCAGCTCCGGGACAGGGGGTTCTGTGGCTTTCTTT. It codes for CASSSGTGGSVAFF. The full variable domain, its missing parts supplied by reference TRBV5-1 and TRBJ1-1, is KAGVTQTPRYLIKTRGQQVTLSCSPISGHRSVSWYQQTPGQGLQFLFEYFSETQRNKGNFPGRFSGRQFSNSRSEMNVSTLELGDSALYLCASSSGTGGSVAFFGQGTRLTVV.